This TCR beta chain was identified in a study of T cell responses to AZD1222 COVID-19 vaccine. About the study: Second-dose groups at about 4 or about 12 weeks were pooled. Notes on the study in general: Spike-specific TCRs gained breadth and depth after people received two AZD1222 doses.

Per germline, CDR1 SGHVS and CDR2 FQNEAQ. The V end lost 2 bases, the J end lost 0 bases, and 17 bases lay between the germline ends. CDR3 length equals 17 residues. Clones were sequenced by immunoSEQ multiplex PCR, and TCRdb holds only the in-frame ones, with some missing. Of 150,000 to 190,000 clones in the sample, about nine tenths were seen once. Notes on this clone: Its matching antigen is unknown.

The rearrangement links TRBV7-8 to TRBJ2-7; the D gene could be TRBD1 or TRBD2 (5 bases each). Material: peripheral blood, obtained on day 0 of AZD1222 vaccination. This TCR was recovered from an adult in good health. CDR3 DNA: TGTGCCAGCAGCTTACCACCGTCGGGGCTTAGCTCCTACGAGCAGTACTTC. This gives the protein CASSLPPSGLSSYEQYF.